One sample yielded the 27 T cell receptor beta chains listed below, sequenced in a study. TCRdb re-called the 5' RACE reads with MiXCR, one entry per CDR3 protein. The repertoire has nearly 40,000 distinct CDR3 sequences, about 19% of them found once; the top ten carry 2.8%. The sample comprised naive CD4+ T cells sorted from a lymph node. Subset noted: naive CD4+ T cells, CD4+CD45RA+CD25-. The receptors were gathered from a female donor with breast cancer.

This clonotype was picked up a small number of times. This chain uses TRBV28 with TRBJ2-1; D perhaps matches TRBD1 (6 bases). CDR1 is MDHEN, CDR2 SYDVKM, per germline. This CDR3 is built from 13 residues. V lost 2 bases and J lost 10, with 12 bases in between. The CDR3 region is CASSLGDKREQFF. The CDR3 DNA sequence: TGTGCCAGCAGTTTAGGGGACAAGCGGGAGCAGTTCTTC.

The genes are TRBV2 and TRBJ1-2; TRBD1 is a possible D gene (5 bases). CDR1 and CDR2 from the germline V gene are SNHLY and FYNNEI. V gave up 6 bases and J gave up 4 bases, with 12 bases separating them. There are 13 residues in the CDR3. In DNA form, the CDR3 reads TGTGCCAGCAGGGGGGACGGTCTCTATGGCTACACCTTC. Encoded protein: CASRGDGLYGYTF. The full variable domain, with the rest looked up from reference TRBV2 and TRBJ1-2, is EPEVTQTPSHQVTQMGQEVILRCVPISNHLYFYWYRQILGQKVEFLVSFYNNEISEKSEIFDDQFSVERPDGSNFTLKIRSTKLEDSAMYFCASRGDGLYGYTFGSGTRLTVV.

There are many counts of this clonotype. CDR3 loop: CASSGTGSTDTQYF. The DNA for the CDR3 is TGTGCCAGTTCCGGGACAGGGAGCACAGATACGCAGTATTTT. This rearrangement joins TRBV9 to TRBJ2-3; 9 bases map to TRBD1. Trimming took 8 bases from V and 0 from J; bases not matched to a gene: 4. This CDR3 region has 14 residues. CDR1 is SGDLS, CDR2 YYNGEE, per germline.

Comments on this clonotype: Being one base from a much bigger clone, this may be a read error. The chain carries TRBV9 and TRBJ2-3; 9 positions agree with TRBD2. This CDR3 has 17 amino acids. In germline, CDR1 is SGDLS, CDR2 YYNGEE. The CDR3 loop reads CASSGLAGSYFTETQYF. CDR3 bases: TGTGCCAGCAGCGGTCTAGCGGGATCCTATTTCACAGAGACGCAGTATTTT. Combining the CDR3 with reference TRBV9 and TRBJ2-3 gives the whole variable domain DSGVTQTPKHLITATGQRVTLRCSPRSGDLSVYWYQQSLDQGLQFLIQYYNGEERAKGNILERFSAQQFPDLHSELNLSSLELGDSALYFCASSGLAGSYFTETQYFGPGTRLTVL.

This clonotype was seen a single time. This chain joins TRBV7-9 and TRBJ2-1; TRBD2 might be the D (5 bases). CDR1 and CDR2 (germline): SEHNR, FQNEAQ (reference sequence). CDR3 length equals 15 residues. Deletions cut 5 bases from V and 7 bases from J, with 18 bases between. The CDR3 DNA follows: TGTGCCAGCAGCCGATTAGCGAGAGGGCTGAATGAGCAGTTCTTC. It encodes CASSRLARGLNEQFF.

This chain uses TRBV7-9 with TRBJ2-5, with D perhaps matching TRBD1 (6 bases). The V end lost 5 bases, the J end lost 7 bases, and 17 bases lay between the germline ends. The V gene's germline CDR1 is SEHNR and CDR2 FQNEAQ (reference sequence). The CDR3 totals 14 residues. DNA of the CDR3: TGTGCCAGCAGCATCGTACAGGGCCCGGGGACCCAGTACTTC. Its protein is CASSIVQGPGTQYF. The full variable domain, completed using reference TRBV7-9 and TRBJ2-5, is DTGVSQNPRHKITKRGQNVTFRCDPISEHNRLYWYRQTLGQGPEFLTYFQNEAQLEKSRLLSDRFSAERPKGSFSTLEIQRTEQGDSAMYLCASSIVQGPGTQYFGPGTRLLVL.

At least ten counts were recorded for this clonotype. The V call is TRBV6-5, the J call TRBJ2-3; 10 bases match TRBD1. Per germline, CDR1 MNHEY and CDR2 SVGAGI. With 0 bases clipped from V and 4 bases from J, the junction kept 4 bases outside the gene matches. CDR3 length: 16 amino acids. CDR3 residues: CASSYSGTGESDTQYF. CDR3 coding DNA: TGTGCCAGCAGTTACTCCGGGACAGGGGAGTCAGATACGCAGTATTTT.

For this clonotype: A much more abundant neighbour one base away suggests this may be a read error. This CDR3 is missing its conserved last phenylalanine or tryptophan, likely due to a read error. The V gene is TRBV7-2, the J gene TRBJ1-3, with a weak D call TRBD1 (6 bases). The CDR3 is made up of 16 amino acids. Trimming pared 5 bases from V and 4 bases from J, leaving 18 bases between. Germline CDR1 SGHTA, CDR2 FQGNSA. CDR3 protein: CASSNQGGFTGNTIYL. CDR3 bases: TGTGCCAGCAGCAACCAAGGGGGTTTCACAGGAAACACCATATATCTT.

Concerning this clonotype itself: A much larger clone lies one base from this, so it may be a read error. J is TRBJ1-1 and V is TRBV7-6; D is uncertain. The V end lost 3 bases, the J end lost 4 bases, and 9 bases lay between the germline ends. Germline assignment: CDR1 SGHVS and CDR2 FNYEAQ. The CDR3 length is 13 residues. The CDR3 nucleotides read TGTGCCAGCAGCTTCGGGATGAGCACTGAAGCTTTCTTT. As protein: CASSFGMSTEAFF.

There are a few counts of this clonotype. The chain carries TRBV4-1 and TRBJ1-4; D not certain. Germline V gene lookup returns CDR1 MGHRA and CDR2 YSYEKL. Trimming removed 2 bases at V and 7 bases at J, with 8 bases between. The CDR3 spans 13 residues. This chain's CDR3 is CASSQSGFEKLFF. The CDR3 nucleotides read TGCGCCAGCAGCCAATCGGGGTTTGAAAAACTGTTTTTT.

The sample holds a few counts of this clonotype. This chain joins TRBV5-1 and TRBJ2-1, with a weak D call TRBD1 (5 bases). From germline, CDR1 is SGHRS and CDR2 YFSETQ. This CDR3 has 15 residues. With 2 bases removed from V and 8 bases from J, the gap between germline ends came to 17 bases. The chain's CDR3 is CASSLEDTPRHEQFF. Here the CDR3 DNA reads TGCGCCAGCAGCTTAGAGGACACCCCTCGACATGAGCAGTTCTTC.

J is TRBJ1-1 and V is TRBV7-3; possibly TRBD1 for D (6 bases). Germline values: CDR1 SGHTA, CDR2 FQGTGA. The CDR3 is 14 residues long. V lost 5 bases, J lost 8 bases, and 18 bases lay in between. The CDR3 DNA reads TGTGCCAGCAGCCCCAGCCGCGGGGGGACAGAAGCTTTCTTT. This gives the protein CASSPSRGGTEAFF.

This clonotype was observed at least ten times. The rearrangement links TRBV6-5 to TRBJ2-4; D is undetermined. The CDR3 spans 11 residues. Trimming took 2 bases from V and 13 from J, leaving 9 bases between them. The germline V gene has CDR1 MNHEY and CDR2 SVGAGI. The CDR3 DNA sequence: TGTGCCAGCAGTTACGTCGGACGACAGTACTTC. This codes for CASSYVGRQYF.

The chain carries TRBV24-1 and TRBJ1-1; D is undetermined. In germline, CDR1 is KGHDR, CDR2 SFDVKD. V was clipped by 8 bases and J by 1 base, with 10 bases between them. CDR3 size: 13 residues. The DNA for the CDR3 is TGTGCCACCACCCGATCAGGGAACACTGAAGCTTTCTTT. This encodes CATTRSGNTEAFF.

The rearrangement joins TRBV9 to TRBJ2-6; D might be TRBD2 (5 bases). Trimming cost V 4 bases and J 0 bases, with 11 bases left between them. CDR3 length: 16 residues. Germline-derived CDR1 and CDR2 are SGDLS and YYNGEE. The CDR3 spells CASSNLRGSGANVLTF. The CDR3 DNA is TGTGCCAGCAGCAACCTCCGGGGCTCTGGGGCCAACGTCCTGACTTTC.

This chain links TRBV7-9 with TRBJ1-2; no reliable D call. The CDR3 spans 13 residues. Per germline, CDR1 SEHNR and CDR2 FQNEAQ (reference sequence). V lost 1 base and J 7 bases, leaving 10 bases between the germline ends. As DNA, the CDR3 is TGTGCCAGCAGCTTAGTGCTGGGTTCTGGCTACACCTTC. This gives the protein CASSLVLGSGYTF.

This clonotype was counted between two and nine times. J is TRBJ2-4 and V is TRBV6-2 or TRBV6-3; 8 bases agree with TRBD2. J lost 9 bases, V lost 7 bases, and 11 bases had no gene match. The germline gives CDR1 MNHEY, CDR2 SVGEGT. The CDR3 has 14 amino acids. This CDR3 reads CASNSGGRTGIQYF. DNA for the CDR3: TGTGCCAGCAATTCGGGAGGGCGGACTGGCATTCAGTACTTC.

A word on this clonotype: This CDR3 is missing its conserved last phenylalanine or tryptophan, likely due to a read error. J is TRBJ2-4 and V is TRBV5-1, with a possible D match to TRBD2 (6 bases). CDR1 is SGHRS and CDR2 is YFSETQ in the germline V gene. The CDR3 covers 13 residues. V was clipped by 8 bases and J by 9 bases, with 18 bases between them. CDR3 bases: TGCGCCAGTTCAGGAGAAACCGGGGGCATTCAGTACTCC. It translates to CASSGETGGIQYS.

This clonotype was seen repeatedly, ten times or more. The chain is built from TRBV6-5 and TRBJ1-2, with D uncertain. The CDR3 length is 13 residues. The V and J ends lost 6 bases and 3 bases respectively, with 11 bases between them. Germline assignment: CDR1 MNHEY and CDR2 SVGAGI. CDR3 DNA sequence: TGTGCCAGCAGGTCTACGGCCCACTATGGCTACACCTTC. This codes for CASRSTAHYGYTF.

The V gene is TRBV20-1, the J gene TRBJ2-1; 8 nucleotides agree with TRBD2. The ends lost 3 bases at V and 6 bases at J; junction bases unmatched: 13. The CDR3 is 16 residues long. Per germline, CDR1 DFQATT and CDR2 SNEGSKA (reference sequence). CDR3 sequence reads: CSARNWRSGSTNEQFF. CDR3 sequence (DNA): TGCAGTGCTAGGAACTGGAGGAGCGGGAGTACCAATGAGCAGTTCTTC.

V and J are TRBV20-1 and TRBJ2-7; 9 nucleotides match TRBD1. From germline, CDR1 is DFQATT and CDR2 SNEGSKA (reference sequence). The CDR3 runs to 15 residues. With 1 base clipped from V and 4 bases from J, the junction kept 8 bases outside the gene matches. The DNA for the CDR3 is TGCAGTGCTAGAGGAGGGACAGGGCGAGCATACGAGCAGTACTTC. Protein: CSARGGTGRAYEQYF.

In DNA, the CDR3 is TGTGCCAGCAGCCCCCGCCGGGACAGGGCCGATTACGAGCAGTACTTC. Translation gives CASSPRRDRADYEQYF. This chain connects TRBV5-6 to TRBJ2-7; TRBD1 aligns across 9 bases. V was clipped by 4 bases and J by 4 bases; unmatched bases: 12. Germline V gene sequence: CDR1 SGHDT, CDR2 YYEEEE. This CDR3 is built from 16 residues.

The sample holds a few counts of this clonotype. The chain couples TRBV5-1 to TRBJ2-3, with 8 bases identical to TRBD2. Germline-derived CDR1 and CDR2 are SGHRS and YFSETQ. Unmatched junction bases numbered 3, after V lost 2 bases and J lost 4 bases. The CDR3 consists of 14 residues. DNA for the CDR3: TGCGCCAGCAGCTTAAGCGGGAGCCCAGATACGCAGTATTTT. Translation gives CASSLSGSPDTQYF.

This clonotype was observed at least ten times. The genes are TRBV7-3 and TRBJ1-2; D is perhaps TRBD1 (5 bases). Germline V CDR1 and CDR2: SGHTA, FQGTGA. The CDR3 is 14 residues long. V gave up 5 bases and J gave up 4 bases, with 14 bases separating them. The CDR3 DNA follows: TGTGCCAGCAGCGAACAGCCGGGACTCTATGGCTACACCTTC. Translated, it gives CASSEQPGLYGYTF.

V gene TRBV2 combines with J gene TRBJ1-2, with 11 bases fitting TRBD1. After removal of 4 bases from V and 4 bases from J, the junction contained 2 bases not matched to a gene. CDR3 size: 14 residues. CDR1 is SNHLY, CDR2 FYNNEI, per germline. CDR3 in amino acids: CASSAGTGGYGYTF. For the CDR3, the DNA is TGTGCCAGCAGTGCGGGGACAGGGGGCTATGGCTACACCTTC.

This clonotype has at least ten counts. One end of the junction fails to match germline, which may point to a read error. The CDR3 protein is CASGLGGRETQYF. The CDR3 bases are TGTGCCAGCGGCTTGGGCGGTCGAGAGACCCAGTACTTC. This chain joins TRBV7-3 and TRBJ2-5, with D unresolved. Looked up from germline, CDR1 is SGHTA and CDR2 is FQGTGA. The CDR3 spans 13 residues. Filled out from reference TRBV7-3 and TRBJ2-5, the complete variable domain reads GAGVSQTPSNKVTEKGKYVELRCDPISGHTALYWYRQSLGQGPEFLIYFQGTGAADDSGLPNDRFFAVRPEGSVSTLKIQRTERGDSAVYLCASGLGGRETQYFGPGTRLLVL.

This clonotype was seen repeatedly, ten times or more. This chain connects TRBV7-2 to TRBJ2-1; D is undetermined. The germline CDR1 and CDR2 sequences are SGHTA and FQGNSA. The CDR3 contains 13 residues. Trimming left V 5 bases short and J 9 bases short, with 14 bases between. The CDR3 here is CASSPRQAPEQFF. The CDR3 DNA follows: TGTGCCAGCAGCCCGAGACAAGCCCCTGAGCAGTTCTTC.